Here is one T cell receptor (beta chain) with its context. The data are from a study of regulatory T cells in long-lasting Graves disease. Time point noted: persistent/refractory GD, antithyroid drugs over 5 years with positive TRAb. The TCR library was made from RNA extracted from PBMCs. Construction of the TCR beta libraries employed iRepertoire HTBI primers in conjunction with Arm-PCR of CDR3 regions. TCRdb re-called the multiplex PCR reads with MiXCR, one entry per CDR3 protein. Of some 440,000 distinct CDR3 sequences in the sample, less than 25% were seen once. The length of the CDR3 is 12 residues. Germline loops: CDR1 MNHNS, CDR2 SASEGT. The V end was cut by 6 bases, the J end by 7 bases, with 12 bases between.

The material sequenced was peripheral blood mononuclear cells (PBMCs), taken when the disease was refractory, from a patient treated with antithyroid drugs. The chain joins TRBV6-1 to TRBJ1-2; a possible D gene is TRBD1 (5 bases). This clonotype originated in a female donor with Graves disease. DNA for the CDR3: TGTGCCAGCAGCAATCCAGGGTTTGGCTACACCTTC. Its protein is CASSNPGFGYTF.